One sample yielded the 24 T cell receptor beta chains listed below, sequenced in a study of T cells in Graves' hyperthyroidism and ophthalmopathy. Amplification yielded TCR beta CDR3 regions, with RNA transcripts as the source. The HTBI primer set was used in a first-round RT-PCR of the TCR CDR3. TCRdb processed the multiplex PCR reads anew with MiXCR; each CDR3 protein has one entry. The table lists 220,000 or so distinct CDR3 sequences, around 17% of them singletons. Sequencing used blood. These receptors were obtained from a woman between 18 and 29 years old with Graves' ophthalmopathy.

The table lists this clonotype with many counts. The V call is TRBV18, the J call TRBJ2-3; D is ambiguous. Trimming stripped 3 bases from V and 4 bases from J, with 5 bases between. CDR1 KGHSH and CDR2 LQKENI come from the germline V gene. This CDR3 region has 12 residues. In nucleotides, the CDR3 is TGTGCCAGCTCACCGCTGGCAGATACGCAGTATTTT. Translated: CASSPLADTQYF.

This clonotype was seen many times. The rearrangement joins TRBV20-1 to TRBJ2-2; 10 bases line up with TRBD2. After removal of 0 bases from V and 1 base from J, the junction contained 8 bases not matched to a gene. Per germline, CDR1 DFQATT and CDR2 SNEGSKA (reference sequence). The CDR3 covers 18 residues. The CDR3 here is CSARDRGAGGLNTGELFF. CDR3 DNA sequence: TGCAGTGCTAGAGATCGCGGAGCGGGGGGGCTGAACACCGGGGAGCTGTTTTTT.

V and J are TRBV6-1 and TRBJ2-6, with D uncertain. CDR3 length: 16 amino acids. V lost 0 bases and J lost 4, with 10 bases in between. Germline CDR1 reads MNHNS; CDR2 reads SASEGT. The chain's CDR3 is CASSEASVMGANVLTF. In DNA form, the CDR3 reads TGTGCCAGCAGTGAAGCAAGCGTTATGGGGGCCAACGTCCTGACTTTC.

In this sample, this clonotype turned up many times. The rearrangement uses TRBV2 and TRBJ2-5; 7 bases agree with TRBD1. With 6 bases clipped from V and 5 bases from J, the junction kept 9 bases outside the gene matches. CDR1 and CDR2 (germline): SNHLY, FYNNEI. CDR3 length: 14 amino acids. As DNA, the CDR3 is TGTGCCAGCAGCAGCCAGGGGGTTCGGGAGACCCAGTACTTC. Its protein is CASSSQGVRETQYF.

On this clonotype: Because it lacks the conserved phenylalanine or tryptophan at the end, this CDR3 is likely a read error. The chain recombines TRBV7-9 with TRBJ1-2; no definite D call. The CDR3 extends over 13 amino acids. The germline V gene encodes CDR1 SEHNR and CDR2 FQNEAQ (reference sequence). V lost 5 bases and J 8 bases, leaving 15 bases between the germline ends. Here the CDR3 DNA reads TGTGCCAGCAGCCCAGTGTCCCCGTTCGGCTACACCCTC. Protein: CASSPVSPFGYTL.

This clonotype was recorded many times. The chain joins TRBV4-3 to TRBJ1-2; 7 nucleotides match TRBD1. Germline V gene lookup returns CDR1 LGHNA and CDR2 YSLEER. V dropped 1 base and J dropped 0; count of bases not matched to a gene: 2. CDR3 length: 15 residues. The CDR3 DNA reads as TGCGCCAGCAGCCAAGGAACAGGGGCTAACTATGGCTACACCTTC. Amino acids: CASSQGTGANYGYTF.

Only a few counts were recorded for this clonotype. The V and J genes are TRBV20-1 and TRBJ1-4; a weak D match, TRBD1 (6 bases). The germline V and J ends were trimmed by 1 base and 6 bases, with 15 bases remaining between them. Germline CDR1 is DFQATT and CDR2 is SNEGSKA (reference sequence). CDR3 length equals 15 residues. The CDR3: CSARGGQLNDEKLFF. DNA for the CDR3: TGCAGTGCTAGAGGGGGGCAACTAAACGATGAAAAACTGTTTTTT.

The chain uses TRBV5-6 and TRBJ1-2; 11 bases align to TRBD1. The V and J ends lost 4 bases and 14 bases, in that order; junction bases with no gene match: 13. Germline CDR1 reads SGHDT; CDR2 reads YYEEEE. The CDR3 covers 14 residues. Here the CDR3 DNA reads TGTGCCAGCAGCGTAACGGGACAGGGGGACGGCAGGACCTTC. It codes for CASSVTGQGDGRTF. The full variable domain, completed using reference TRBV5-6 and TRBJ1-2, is DAGVTQSPTHLIKTRGQQVTLRCSPKSGHDTVSWYQQALGQGPQFIFQYYEEEERQRGNFPDRFSGHQFPNYSSELNVNALLLGDSALYLCASSVTGQGDGRTFGSGTRLTVV.

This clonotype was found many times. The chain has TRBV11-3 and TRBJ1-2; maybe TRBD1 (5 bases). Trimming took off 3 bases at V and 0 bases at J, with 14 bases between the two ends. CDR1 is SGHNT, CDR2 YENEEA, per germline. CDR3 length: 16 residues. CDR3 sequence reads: CASSFNPGTPNYGYTF. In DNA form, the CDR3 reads TGTGCCAGCAGCTTCAACCCAGGGACGCCTAACTATGGCTACACCTTC.

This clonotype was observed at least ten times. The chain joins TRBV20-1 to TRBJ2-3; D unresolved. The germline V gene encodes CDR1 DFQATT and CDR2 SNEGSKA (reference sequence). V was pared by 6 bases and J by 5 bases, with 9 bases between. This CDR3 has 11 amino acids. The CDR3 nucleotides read TGCAGTGCCAATGAACGAGATACGCAGTATTTT. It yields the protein CSANERDTQYF.

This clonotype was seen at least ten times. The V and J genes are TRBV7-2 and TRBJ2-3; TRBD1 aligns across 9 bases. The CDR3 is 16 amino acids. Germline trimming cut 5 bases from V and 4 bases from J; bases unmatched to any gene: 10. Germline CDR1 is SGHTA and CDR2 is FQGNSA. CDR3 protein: CASSTVGTGFPDTQYF. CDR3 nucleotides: TGTGCCAGCAGCACCGTCGGGACAGGGTTCCCAGATACGCAGTATTTT.

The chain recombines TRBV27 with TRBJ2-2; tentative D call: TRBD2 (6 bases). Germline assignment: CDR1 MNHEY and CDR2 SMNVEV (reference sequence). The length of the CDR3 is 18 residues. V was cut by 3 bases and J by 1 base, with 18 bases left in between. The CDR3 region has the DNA TGTGCCAGCAGTTTTCTCGACTTGGGACTCAGGAACACCGGGGAGCTGTTTTTT. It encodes CASSFLDLGLRNTGELFF.

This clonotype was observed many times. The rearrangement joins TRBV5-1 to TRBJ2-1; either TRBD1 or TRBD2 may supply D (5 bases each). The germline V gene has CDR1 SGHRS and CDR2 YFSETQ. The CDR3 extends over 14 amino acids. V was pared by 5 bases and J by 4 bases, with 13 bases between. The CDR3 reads CASRMQGDYNEQFF. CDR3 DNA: TGCGCCAGCAGGATGCAGGGAGATTACAATGAGCAGTTCTTC.

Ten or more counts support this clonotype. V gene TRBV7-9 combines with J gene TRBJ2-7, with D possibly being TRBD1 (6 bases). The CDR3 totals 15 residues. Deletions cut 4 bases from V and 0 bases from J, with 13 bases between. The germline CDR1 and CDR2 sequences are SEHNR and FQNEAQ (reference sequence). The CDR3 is CASSSGHRVSYEQYF. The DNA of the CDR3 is TGTGCCAGCAGCTCGGGACACCGCGTCTCCTACGAGCAGTACTTC.

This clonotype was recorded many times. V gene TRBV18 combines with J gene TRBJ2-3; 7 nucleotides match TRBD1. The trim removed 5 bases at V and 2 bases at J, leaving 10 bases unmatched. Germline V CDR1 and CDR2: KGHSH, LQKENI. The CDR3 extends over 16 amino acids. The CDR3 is CASSATPGQFTDTQYF. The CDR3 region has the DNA TGTGCCAGCTCAGCTACCCCGGGACAGTTCACAGATACGCAGTATTTT.

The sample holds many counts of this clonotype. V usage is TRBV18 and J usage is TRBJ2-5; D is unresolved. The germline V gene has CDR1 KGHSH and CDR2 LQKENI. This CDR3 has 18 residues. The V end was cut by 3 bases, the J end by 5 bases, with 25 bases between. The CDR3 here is CASSPSSLVHRYRETQYF. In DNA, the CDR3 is TGTGCCAGCTCACCTTCCAGCCTAGTCCATCGTTATAGGGAGACCCAGTACTTC. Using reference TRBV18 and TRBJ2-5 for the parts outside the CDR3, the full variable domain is NAGVMQNPRHLVRRRGQEARLRCSPMKGHSHVYWYRQLPEEGLKFMVYLQKENIIDESGMPKERFSAEFPKEGPSILRIQQVVRGDSAAYFCASSPSSLVHRYRETQYFGPGTRLLVL.

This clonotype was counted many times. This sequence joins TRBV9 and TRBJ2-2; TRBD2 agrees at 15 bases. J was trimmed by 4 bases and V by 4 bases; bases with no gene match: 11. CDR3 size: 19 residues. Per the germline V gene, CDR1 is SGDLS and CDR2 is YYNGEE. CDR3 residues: CASSSGLAGGPSGTGELFF. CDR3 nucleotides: TGTGCCAGCAGCTCCGGACTAGCGGGAGGGCCCTCTGGCACCGGGGAGCTGTTTTTT.

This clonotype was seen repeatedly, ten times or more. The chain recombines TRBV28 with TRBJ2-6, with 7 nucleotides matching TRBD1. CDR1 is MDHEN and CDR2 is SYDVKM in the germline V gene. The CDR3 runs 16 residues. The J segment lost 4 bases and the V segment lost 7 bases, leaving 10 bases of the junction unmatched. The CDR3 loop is CASTPDRAVGANVLTF. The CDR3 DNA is TGTGCCAGCACCCCCGACAGGGCAGTGGGGGCCAACGTCCTGACTTTC.

DNA for the CDR3: TGTGCCAGCAGTGAATGGGCTAGCGGGGGGGACGAGCAGTACTTC. Encoded protein: CASSEWASGGDEQYF. This chain uses TRBV6-1 with TRBJ2-7; 12 bases map to TRBD2. Germline-derived CDR1 and CDR2 are MNHNS and SASEGT. The V segment lost 2 bases and the J segment 5 bases; nucleotides outside the gene matches: 4. The CDR3 spans 15 residues.

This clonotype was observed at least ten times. CDR3 protein: CASSPPAGSFEGKHYEQYF. The CDR3 DNA is TGTGCCAGCTCACCCCCGGCTGGTTCGTTTGAGGGGAAACACTACGAGCAGTACTTC. This chain connects TRBV18 to TRBJ2-7, with D perhaps being TRBD1 or TRBD2 (5 bases each). The V gene's germline CDR1 is KGHSH and CDR2 LQKENI. The CDR3 sequence is 19 residues long. Deletions cut 3 bases from V and 3 bases from J, with 27 bases between.

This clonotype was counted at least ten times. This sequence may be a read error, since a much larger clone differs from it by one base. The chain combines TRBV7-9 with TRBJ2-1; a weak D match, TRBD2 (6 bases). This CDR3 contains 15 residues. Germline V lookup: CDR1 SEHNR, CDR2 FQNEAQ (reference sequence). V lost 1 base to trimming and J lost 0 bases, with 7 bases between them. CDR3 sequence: CASSLVGSSYNEQFF. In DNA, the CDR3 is TGTGCCAGCAGCTTAGTCGGGAGCTCCTACAATGAGCAGTTCTTC.

CDR3 loop: CSVSYPGTSGVNEQFF. As DNA, the CDR3 is TGCAGCGTCTCCTACCCCGGGACTAGCGGGGTCAATGAGCAGTTCTTC. This chain connects TRBV29-1 to TRBJ2-1; 13 bases align to TRBD2. The trim removed 6 bases at V and 6 bases at J, leaving 11 bases unmatched. Germline CDR1 SQVTM, CDR2 ANQGSEA. This CDR3 region has 16 residues.

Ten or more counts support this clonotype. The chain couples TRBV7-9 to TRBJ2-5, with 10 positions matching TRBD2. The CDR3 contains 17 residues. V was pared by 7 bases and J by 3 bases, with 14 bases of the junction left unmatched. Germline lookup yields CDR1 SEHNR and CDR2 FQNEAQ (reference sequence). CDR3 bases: TGTGCCAGCATAGCTAGCGGGGGCCCATCCACGAAAGAGACCCAGTACTTC. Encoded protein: CASIASGGPSTKETQYF.

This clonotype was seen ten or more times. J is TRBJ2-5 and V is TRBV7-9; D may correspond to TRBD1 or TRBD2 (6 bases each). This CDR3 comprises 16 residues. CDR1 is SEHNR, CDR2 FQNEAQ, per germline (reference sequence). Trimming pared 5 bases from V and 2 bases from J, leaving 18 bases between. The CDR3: CASSGGQGLGQETQYF. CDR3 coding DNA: TGTGCCAGCAGCGGAGGGCAGGGGCTGGGGCAAGAGACCCAGTACTTC.